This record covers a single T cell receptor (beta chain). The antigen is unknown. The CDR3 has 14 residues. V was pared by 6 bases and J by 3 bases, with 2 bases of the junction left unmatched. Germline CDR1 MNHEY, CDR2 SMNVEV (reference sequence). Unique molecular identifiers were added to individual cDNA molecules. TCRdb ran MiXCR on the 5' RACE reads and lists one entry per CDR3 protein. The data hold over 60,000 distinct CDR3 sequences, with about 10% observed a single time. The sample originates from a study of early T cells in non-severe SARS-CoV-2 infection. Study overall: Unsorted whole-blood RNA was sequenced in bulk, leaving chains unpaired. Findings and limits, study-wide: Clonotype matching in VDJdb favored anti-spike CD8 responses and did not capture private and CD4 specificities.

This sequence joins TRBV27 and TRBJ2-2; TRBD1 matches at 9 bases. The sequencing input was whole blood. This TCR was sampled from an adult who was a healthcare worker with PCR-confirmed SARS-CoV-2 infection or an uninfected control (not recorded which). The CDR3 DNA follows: TGTGCCAGCAGAGGACAGGGGTACACCGGGGAGCTGTTTTTT. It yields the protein CASRGQGYTGELFF.